This T cell receptor beta chain is drawn from a study of shared clonotypes between healthy human individuals. Germline-derived CDR1 and CDR2 are LNHNV and YYDKDF (reference sequence). The CDR3 is 19 residues long. Trimming took off 1 base at V and 0 bases at J, with 19 bases between the two ends. Concerning this clone itself: Its cognate antigen is unknown.

Study results and limitations: For sorted subsets, rarefaction showed incomplete sequencing despite large depth. It was only blood that was sampled, and tissue repertoires likely differ.

Some clones are missing from TCRdb's copy, which holds only in-frame ones; the method was immunoSEQ multiplex PCR. The sample has approximately 1.4 million clones; around 98% are singletons. The sequence came from a man younger than 40 in good health. The sequenced material came from naive CD4+ T cells sorted from blood. This sample's subset: CD45RA+ positively selected. The chain carries TRBV15 and TRBJ2-4, with D uncertain. This CDR3 reads CATSRVGKGIYLAKNIQYF. CDR3 in DNA: TGTGCCACCAGCAGAGTGGGGAAGGGCATTTACCTAGCCAAAAACATTCAGTACTTC. Full variable domain (remainder filled in from reference TRBV15 and TRBJ2-4): DAMVIQNPRYQVTQFGKPVTLSCSQTLNHNVMYWYQQKSSQAPKLLFHYYDKDFNNEADTPDNFQSRRPNTSFCFLDIRSPGLGDTAMYLCATSRVGKGIYLAKNIQYFGAGTRLSVL.